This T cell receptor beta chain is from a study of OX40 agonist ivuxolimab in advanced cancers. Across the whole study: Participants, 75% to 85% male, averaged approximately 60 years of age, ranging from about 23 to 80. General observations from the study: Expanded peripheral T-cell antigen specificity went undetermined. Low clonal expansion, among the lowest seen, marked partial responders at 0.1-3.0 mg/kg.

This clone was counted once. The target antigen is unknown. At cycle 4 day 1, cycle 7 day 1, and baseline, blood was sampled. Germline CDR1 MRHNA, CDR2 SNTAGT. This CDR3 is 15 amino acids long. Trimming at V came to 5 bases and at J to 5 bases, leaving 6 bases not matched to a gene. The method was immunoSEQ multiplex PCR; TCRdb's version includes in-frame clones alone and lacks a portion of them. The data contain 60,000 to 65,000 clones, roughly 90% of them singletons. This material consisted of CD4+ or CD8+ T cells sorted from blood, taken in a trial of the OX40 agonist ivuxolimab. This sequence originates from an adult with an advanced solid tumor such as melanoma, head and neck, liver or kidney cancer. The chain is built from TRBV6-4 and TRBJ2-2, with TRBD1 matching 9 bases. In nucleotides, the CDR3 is TGTGCCAGCAGTTCCGAACAGGGGGCGACCGGGGAGCTGTTTTTT. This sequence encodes CASSSEQGATGELFF.